This paragraph covers one T cell receptor beta chain sequence. This clonotype has only a few counts. Its antigen remains unidentified. No much larger clone exists at a distance of one base, and base qualities are not known. At the junction V is shortened by 1 base and J by 0 bases, with 1 base in between. The cysteine opens and the phenylalanine closes a CDR3 of 14 amino acids. Only the CDR3 DNA stays, 42 bases, in frame from base 1. The germline V gene yields SGHTA for CDR1 and FQGNSA for CDR2. The time point label corresponds to: sample taken at primary tumor resection. Whole RNA extracted from tumor and nontumor lung tissue, or from cryopreserved PBMC samples, was used for TCR sequencing without cell sorting. Donors were around 69 patients with early-stage, untreated non-small cell lung cancer from the lung TRACERx cohort. Patients were selected for TCR sequencing only if sufficient RNA was available from at least two tumor regions.

This entry is derived from a study of spatial heterogeneity in lung cancer (dated by TCRdb to the late 2010s). General notes on the study: Beta-chain transcripts were consistently detected in greater numbers than alpha-chain transcripts, which likely reflected higher beta-chain transcript abundance. In the raw uncorrected reads, each unique combination of TCR and UMI appeared on average more than ten times. The study quantitatively compared TCR alpha and beta repertoires across multiple tumor regions, matched nontumor lung and blood in non-small cell lung cancer. The study linked features of the TCR repertoire to counts of nonsynonymous mutations, which were determined by whole-exome sequencing of tumor tissue. At surgery, both alpha and beta chains were TCR-sequenced in roughly 230 tumor regions, fewer than 85 matched nontumor lung samples and a few dozen PBMC samples.

The method behind the library was 5' RACE. For sequencing, a NextSeq 500 was employed. In the TCR library protocol, a unique molecular identifier was attached to each TCR cDNA molecule so that PCR and sequencing errors could be corrected. As for the original processing: Decombinator tools were used for TCR identification, UMI-based error correction and CDR3 extraction. TCRs above a frequency of 2 per 1,000, corresponding to the top 1% of the tumor frequency distribution, were defined as expanded. Rényi diversity was computed with the R vegan package after subsampling each repertoire 100 times to 5,000 TCRs. CDR3 similarity networks were built from amino acid triplet string-kernel similarity, connecting CDR3s with pairwise similarity above 0.82. TCRdb applied fastp at Q25 and MiXCR to the public reads, then kept only in-frame beta chains. Every distinct CDR3 protein forms one entry, paired with its most common genes and DNA. These V and J calls derive from TCRdb rather than the authors' analysis. In this sample the table shows roughly 80,000 distinct CDR3 sequences, 10% to 15% of which occur a single time. Of the sample, about 4.6% falls within the top ten clones.

Paper-wide results and their limitations: Ubiquitous expanded tumor TCRs showed up in blood more often at tumor resection than at routine follow-up. Confirming at a functional level the hypothesis that regional TCRs recognize regional mutations was considered to require additional single-cell paired TCR alpha and beta sequencing.

The sequence was collected from a male donor with early-stage non-small cell lung cancer. The sequences come from PBMCs, collected at surgery. The V and J segments used are TRBV7-2 and TRBJ2-6; there is no confident call for the D gene. The DNA sequence reads TGTGCCAGCAGCTTAGACTCTGGGGCCAACGTCCTGACTTTC. Translated, it gives CASSLDSGANVLTF.